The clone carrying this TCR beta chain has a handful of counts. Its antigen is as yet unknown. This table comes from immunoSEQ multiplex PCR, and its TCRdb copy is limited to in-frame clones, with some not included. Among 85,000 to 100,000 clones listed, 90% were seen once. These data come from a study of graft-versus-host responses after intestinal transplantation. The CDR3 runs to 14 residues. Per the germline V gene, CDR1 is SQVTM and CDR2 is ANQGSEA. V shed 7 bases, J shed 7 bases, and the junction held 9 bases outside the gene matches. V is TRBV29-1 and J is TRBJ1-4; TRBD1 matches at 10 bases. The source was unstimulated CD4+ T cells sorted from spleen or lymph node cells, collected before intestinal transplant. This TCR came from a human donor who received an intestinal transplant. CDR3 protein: CSAYDRGRTEKLFF. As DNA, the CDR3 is TGCAGCGCCTACGACAGGGGGCGCACTGAAAAACTGTTTTTT.